This is a list of T cell receptor beta chains from one sample in a study of blood T cell repertoires in COVID-19. TCRdb's copy holds only in-frame clones and misses some; the assay was immunoSEQ multiplex PCR. The profile shows roughly 310,000 clones, more than 75% of them singletons. Sequenced: peripheral blood. The receptors were sampled from a woman in her forties or fifties with active or convalescent COVID-19. The CDR3 runs from the conserved cysteine through the conserved F or W. The D gene is left open where the match is weak. A row's size may be missing; if present it is once, few, many or a size class.

>TRBJ1-1|15|TRBV3-1/TRBV3-2|-|once
CASSHWGEEDTEAFF
TGTGCCAGCAGCCATTGGGGGGAGGAGGACACTGAAGCTTTCTTT
>TRBJ1-3|17|TRBV4-3|TRBD1|-
CASSQSWGQLAGNTIYF
TGCGCCAGCAGCCAATCATGGGGACAGCTGGCTGGAAACACCATATATTTT
>TRBJ2-1|18|TRBV19|-|-
CASSISRGAQTLANEQFF
TGTGCCAGTAGTATTTCTCGGGGGGCCCAGACCCTGGCCAATGAGCAGTTCTTC
>TRBJ2-7|14|TRBV15|-|-
CATSIDGQVFEQYF
TGTGCCACCAGCATTGACGGTCAGGTCTTCGAGCAGTACTTC
>TRBJ1-4|13|TRBV29-1|-|few
CSVGRQGNEKLFF
TGCAGCGTTGGTAGGCAGGGGAATGAAAAACTGTTTTTT
>TRBJ2-3|11|TRBV6-6|-|-
CASSITDTQYF
TGTGCCAGCAGCATTACAGATACGCAGTATTTT
>TRBJ1-4|15|TRBV4-1|TRBD1|-
CASSPTGTGNEKLFF
TGCGCCAGCAGCCCAACCGGGACAGGGAATGAAAAACTGTTTTTT
>TRBJ1-5|16|TRBV10-1|TRBD1|-
CASPELRQGRRQPQHF
TGCGCCAGCCCCGAACTTAGACAGGGAAGGAGGCAGCCCCAGCATTTT
>TRBJ1-3|15|TRBV5-1|-|once
CASSLTASSGNTIYF
TGCGCCAGCAGCTTGACAGCCTCCTCTGGAAACACCATATATTTT
>TRBJ2-1|14|TRBV30|TRBD2|-
CAWTSSGTYNEQFF
TGTGCCTGGACGTCTAGCGGGACTTACAATGAGCAGTTCTTC
>TRBJ2-7|13|TRBV5-1|TRBD1|-
CASAGDRAYEQYF
TGCGCCAGCGCCGGGGACAGAGCCTACGAGCAGTACTTC
>TRBJ1-2|13|TRBV2|-|-
CASSEAIRGGYTF
TGTGCCAGCAGCGAAGCTATAAGGGGTGGCTACACCTTC
>TRBJ1-6|17|TRBV7-2|-|-
CASSLARVRTYNSPLHF
TGTGCCAGCAGCTTAGCGAGAGTTCGTACTTATAATTCACCCCTCCACTTT
>TRBJ2-1|13|TRBV3-1/TRBV3-2|TRBD2|-
CASSLAGGGEQFF
TGTGCCAGCAGCCTAGCGGGGGGGGGTGAGCAGTTCTTC
>TRBJ2-2|15|TRBV7-2|TRBD2|-
CASSFLTSGAGELFF
TGTGCCAGCAGCTTCTTGACTAGCGGGGCCGGGGAGCTGTTTTTT
>TRBJ1-1|14|TRBV25-1|-|-
CASSELRGNTEAFF
TGTGCCAGCAGTGAATTAAGGGGAAACACTGAAGCTTTCTTT
>TRBJ2-7|12|TRBV5-1|TRBD2|-
CASSWTSGEQYF
TGCGCCAGCAGCTGGACTAGCGGCGAGCAGTACTTC
>TRBJ2-7|14|TRBV3-1/TRBV3-2|TRBD2|-
CASSQVGLAAEQYF
TGTGCCAGCAGCCAGGTGGGACTAGCGGCCGAGCAGTACTTC
>TRBJ1-5|13|TRBV30|TRBD1|-
CAWSTGTDQPQHF
TGTGCCTGGAGTACAGGGACAGATCAGCCCCAGCATTTT
>TRBJ1-5|14|TRBV7-2|TRBD1|-
CASSSHRGNQPQHF
TGTGCCAGCAGCTCCCACAGGGGTAATCAGCCCCAGCATTTT
>TRBJ1-5|14|TRBV7-8|-|-
CASSLQGPLQPQHF
TGTGCCAGCAGCTTACAGGGCCCCCTTCAGCCCCAGCATTTT
>TRBJ2-7|14|TRBV7-9|TRBD1|-
CASSRGQGAYEQYF
TGTGCCAGCAGCCGAGGACAGGGGGCCTACGAGCAGTACTTC
>TRBJ1-3|15|TRBV6-5|-|-
CASTSGGSSGNTIYF
TGTGCCAGCACATCCGGAGGGTCTTCCGGAAACACCATATATTTT
>TRBJ1-2|11|TRBV12-3/TRBV12-4|TRBD1|-
CATRTGQGYTF
TGTGCCACCCGGACAGGGCAGGGCTACACCTTC